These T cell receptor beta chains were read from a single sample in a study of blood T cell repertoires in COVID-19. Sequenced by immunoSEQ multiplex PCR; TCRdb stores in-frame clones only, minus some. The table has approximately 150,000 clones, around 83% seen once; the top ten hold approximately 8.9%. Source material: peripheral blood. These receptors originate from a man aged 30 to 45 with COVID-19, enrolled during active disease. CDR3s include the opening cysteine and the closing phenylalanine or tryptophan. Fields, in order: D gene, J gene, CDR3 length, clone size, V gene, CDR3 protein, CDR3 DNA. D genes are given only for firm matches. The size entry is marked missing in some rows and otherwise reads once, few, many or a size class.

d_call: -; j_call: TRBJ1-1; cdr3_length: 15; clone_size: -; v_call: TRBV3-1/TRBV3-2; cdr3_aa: CASSQRGAMNTEAFF; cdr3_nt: TGTGCCAGCAGCCAACGAGGAGCTATGAACACTGAAGCTTTCTTT
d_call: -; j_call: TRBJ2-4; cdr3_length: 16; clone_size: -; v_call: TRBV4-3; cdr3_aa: CASSRTADIAKNIQYF; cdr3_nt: TGCGCCAGCAGCCGGACAGCCGATATAGCCAAAAACATTCAGTACTTC
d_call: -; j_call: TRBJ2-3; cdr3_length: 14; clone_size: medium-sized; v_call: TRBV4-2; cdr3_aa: CASSQTLAEDTQYF; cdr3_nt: TGTGCCAGCAGCCAAACACTAGCAGAAGATACGCAGTATTTT
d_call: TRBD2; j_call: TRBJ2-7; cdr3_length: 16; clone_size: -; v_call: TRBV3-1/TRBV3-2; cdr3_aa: CASSPPAGGRIYEQYF; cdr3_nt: TGTGCCAGCAGCCCCCCAGCGGGGGGTCGTATCTACGAGCAGTACTTC
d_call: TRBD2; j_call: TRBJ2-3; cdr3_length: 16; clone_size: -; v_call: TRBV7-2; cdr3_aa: CASSLGGRDSTDTQYF; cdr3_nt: TGTGCCAGCAGCTTAGGCGGGAGGGACAGCACAGATACGCAGTATTTT
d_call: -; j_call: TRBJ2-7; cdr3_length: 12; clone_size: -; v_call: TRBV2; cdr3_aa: CASSQGGHEQYF; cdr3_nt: TGTGCCAGCAGTCAGGGGGGCCACGAGCAGTACTTC
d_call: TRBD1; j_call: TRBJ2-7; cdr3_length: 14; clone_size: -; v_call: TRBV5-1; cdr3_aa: CASSSGQESYEQYF; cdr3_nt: TGCGCCAGCAGCAGCGGACAGGAATCCTACGAGCAGTACTTC
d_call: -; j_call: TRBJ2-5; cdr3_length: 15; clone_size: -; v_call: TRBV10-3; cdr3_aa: CAISEPGAPKETQYF; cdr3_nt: TGTGCCATCAGTGAACCAGGGGCCCCGAAGGAGACCCAGTACTTC
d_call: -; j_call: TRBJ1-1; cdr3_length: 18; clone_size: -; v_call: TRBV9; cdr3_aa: CASSVVPSGFQVNTEAFF; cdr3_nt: TGTGCCAGCAGCGTAGTACCCTCAGGGTTCCAGGTGAACACTGAAGCTTTCTTT
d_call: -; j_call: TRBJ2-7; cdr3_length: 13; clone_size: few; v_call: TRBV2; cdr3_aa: CASKDGSSYEQYF; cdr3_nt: TGTGCCAGTAAGGACGGGAGCTCCTACGAGCAGTACTTC
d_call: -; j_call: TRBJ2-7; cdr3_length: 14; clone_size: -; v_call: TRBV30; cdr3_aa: CAWRGDSRSYEQYF; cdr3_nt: TGTGCCTGGAGGGGGGACTCCCGATCCTACGAGCAGTACTTC